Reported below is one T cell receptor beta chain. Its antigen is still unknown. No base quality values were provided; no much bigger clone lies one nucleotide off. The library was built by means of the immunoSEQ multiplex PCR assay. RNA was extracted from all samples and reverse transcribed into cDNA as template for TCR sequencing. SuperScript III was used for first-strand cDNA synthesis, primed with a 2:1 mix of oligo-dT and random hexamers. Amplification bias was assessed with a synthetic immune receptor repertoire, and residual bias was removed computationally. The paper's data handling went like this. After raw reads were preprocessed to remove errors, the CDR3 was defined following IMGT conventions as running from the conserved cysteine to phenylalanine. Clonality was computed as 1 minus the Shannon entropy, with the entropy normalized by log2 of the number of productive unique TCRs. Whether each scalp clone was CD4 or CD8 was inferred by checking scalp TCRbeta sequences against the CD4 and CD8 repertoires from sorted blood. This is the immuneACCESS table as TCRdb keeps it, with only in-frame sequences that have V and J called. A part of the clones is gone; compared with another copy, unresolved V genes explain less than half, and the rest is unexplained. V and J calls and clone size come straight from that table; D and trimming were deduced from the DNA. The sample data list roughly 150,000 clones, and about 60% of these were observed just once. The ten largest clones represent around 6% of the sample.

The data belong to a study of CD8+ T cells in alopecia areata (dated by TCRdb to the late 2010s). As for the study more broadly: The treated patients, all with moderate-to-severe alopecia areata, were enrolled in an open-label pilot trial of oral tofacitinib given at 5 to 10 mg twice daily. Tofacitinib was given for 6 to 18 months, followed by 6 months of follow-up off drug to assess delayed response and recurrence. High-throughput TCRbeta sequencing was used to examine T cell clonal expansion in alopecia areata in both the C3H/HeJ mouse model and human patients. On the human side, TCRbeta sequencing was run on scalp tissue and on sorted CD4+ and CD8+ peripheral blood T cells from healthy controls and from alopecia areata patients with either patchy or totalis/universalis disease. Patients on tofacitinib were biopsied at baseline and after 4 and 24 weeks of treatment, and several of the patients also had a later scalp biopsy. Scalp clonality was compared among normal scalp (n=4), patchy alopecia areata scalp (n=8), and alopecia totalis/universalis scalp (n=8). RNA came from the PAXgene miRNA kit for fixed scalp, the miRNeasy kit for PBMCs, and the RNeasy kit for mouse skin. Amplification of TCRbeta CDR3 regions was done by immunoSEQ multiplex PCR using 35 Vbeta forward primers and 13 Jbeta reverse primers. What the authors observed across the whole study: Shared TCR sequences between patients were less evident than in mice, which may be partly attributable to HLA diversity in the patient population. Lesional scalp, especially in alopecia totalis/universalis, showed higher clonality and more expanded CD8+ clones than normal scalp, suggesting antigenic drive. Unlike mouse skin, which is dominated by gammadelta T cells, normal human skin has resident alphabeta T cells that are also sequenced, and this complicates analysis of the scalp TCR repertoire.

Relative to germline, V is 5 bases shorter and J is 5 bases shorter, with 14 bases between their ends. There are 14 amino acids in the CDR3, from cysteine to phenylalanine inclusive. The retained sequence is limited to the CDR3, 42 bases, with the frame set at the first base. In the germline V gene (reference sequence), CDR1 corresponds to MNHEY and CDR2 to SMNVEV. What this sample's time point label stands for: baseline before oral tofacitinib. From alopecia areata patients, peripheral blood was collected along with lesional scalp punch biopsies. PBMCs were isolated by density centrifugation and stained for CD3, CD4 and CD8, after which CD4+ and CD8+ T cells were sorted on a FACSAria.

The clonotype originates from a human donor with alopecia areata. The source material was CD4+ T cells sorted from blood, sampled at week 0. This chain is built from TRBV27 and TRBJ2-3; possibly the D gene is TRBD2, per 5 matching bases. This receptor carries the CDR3 CASSHVVSGDTQYF. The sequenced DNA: TGTGCCAGCAGTCACGTCGTGAGCGGAGATACGCAGTATTTT.